Following are 11 T cell receptor beta chains from one sample sequenced in a study of radiotherapy plus CTLA-4 blockade in lung cancer. Sequenced by immunoSEQ multiplex PCR; TCRdb stores in-frame clones only, minus some. The data show around 45,000 clones, around nine tenths seen once. Material: peripheral blood, obtained from a patient treated with radiotherapy plus ipilimumab. The source is a human donor with non-small cell lung cancer whose response to radiotherapy plus ipilimumab could not be evaluated.

This chain links TRBV29-1 with TRBJ2-7; perhaps TRBD2 as D (5 bases). The CDR3 is 11 amino acids. Trimming cost V 6 bases and J 3 bases, with 9 bases left between them. Germline V gives CDR1 SQVTM, CDR2 ANQGSEA. CDR3 nucleotide sequence: TGCAGCGTAGCGGATAACTACGAGCAGTACTTC. The encoded protein is CSVADNYEQYF.

CDR3 DNA: TGTGCCAGTAGTACGACAGGGGCTAATAATTCACCCCTCCACTTT. Translated: CASSTTGANNSPLHF. The rearrangement joins TRBV19 to TRBJ1-6; 8 bases are a match to TRBD1. The germline CDR1 and CDR2 sequences are LNHDA and SQIVND (reference sequence). There are 15 residues in the CDR3. V lost 4 bases and J lost 5; bases outside the gene matches: 4.

This clone was observed a few times. The chain recombines TRBV5-4 with TRBJ2-1; D perhaps matches TRBD2 (5 bases). CDR3 size: 15 residues. Per the germline V gene, CDR1 is SGHNT and CDR2 is YYREEE (reference sequence). Trimming removed 0 bases at V and 7 bases at J, with 14 bases between. This CDR3 reads CASSLATMLVNEQFF. The CDR3 coding sequence is TGTGCCAGCAGCTTGGCGACTATGTTGGTTAATGAGCAGTTCTTC. Based on the CDR3 plus reference TRBV5-4 and TRBJ2-1, the full variable domain is ETGVTQSPTHLIKTRGQQVTLRCSSQSGHNTVSWYQQALGQGPQFIFQYYREEENGRGNFPPRFSGLQFPNYSSELNVNALELDDSALYLCASSLATMLVNEQFFGPGTRLTVL.

This chain uses TRBV2 with TRBJ1-1; TRBD1 matches at 9 bases. After removal of 1 base from V and 4 bases from J, the junction contained 4 bases not matched to a gene. The CDR3 is 15 amino acids. Looked up from germline, CDR1 is SNHLY and CDR2 is FYNNEI. The CDR3 is CASSEDRGLGTEAFF. The DNA for the CDR3 is TGTGCCAGCAGTGAAGACAGGGGGCTTGGCACTGAAGCTTTCTTT.

The rearrangement joins TRBV7-2 to TRBJ2-1, with a tentative D call TRBD2 (5 bases). V lost 5 bases to trimming and J lost 8 bases, with 19 bases between them. Germline values: CDR1 SGHTA, CDR2 FQGNSA. The length of the CDR3 is 15 residues. CDR3 protein: CASSPGLSQSDEQFF. In DNA, the CDR3 is TGTGCCAGCAGCCCTGGACTGTCCCAGAGCGATGAGCAGTTCTTC.

The chain couples TRBV2 to TRBJ2-3; TRBD2 aligns across 10 bases. The V segment lost 5 bases and the J segment 1 base; nucleotides outside the gene matches: 3. The CDR3 is made up of 15 amino acids. In germline, CDR1 is SNHLY, CDR2 FYNNEI. CDR3 sequence: CASSSGGAGTDTQYF. The CDR3 DNA reads TGTGCCAGCAGTAGCGGGGGGGCCGGCACAGATACGCAGTATTTT.

This clone was seen a few times. The V gene is TRBV14, the J gene TRBJ2-7, with TRBD2 identical over 9 bases. The V and J ends lost 4 bases and 3 bases, in that order; junction bases with no gene match: 7. Germline CDR1 is SGHDN and CDR2 is FVKESK. This CDR3 is 15 amino acids long. CDR3 in DNA: TGTGCCAGCAGCCCCCGTGCGGGAGGGATCTACGAGCAGTACTTC. Amino acid sequence: CASSPRAGGIYEQYF.

The chain uses TRBV7-9 and TRBJ2-5; 9 nucleotides agree with TRBD1. The CDR3 runs to 18 residues. With V trimmed by 5 bases and J by 3 bases, 16 bases remained unmatched. CDR1 and CDR2 (germline): SEHNR, FQNEAQ (reference sequence). The CDR3 DNA reads TGTGCCAGCAGCCCGGGGGGCCTCAGCACAGGGGGCAAAGAGACCCAGTACTTC. As protein: CASSPGGLSTGGKETQYF.

This rearrangement joins TRBV4-1 to TRBJ1-5; 7 nucleotides agree with TRBD1. The J segment lost 4 bases and the V segment lost 4 bases, leaving 7 bases of the junction unmatched. The CDR3 has 15 residues. Germline CDR1 reads MGHRA; CDR2 reads YSYEKL. The CDR3 DNA reads TGCGCCAGCAGCCTGCGAATGGACAGGAATCAGCCCCAGCATTTT. Its protein is CASSLRMDRNQPQHF.

V usage is TRBV5-5 and J usage is TRBJ1-4; 7 positions agree with TRBD1. With V trimmed by 4 bases and J by 6 bases, 6 bases remained unmatched. The CDR3 consists of 14 residues. Germline V CDR1 and CDR2: SGHKS, YYEKEE (reference sequence). The CDR3 nucleotides are TGTGCCAGCAGCGCAGACAGGGTCGATGAAAAACTGTTTTTT. As protein: CASSADRVDEKLFF.

This clone rates as medium-sized. This rearrangement joins TRBV6-5 to TRBJ2-6; D remains ambiguous. This CDR3 comprises 15 residues. Germline values: CDR1 MNHEY, CDR2 SVGAGI. V was cut by 4 bases and J by 0 bases, with 7 bases left in between. CDR3 loop: CASSSPGSGANVLTF. The CDR3 nucleotides are TGTGCCAGCAGTTCCCCAGGCTCTGGGGCCAACGTCCTGACTTTC.